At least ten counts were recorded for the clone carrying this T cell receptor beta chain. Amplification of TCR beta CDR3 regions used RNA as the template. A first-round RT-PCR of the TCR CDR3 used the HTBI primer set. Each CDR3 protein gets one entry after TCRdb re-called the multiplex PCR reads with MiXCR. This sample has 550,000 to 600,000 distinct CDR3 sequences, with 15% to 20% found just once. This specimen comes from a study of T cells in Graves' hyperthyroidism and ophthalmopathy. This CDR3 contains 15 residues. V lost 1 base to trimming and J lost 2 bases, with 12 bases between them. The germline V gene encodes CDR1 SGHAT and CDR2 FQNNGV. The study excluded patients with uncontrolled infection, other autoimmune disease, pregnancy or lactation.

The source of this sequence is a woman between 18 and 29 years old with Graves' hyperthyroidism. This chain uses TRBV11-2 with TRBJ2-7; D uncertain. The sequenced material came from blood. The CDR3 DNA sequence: TGTGCCAGCAGCTTAGCAAGGCAAATGACCTACGAGCAGTACTTC. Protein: CASSLARQMTYEQYF. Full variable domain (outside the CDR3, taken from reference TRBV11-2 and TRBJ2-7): EAGVAQSPRYKIIEKRQSVAFWCNPISGHATLYWYQQILGQGPKLLIQFQNNGVVDDSQLPKDRFSAERLKGVDSTLKIQPAKLEDSAVYLCASSLARQMTYEQYFGPGTRLTVT.